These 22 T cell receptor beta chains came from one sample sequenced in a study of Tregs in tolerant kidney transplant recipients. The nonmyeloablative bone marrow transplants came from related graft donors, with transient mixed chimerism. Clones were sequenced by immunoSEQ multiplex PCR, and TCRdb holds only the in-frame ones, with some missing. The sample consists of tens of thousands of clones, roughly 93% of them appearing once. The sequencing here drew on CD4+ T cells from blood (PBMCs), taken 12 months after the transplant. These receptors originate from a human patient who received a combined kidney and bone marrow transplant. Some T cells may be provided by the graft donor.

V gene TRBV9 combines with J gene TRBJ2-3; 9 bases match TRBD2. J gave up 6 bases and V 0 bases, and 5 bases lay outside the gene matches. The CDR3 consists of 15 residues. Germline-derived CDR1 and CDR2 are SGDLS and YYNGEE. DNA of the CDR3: TGTGCCAGCAGCGTAGGGGCGGGGGGGGCGGATACGCAGTATTTT. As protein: CASSVGAGGADTQYF.

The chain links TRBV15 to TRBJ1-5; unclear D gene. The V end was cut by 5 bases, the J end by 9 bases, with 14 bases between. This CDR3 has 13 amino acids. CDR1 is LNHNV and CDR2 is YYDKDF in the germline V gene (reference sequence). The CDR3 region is CATSSGPGRPQHF. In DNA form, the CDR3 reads TGTGCCACCAGCTCGGGCCCCGGGAGGCCCCAGCATTTT.

DNA of the CDR3: TGCAGCGTCCGACAGGGGACAGGTGAAAAACTGTTTTTT. Translated, it gives CSVRQGTGEKLFF. This chain uses TRBV29-1 with TRBJ1-4; the match to TRBD1 covers 8 bases. CDR1 and CDR2 from the germline V gene are SQVTM and ANQGSEA. V lost 6 bases and J lost 7; bases outside the gene matches: 7. This CDR3 region has 13 residues.

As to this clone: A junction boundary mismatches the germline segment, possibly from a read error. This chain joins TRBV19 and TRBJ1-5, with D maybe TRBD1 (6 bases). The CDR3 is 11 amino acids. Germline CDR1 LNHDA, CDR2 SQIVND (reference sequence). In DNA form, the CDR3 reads TGTGCCAGTGGAACTGACAGGCCCCGGAATTTT. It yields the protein CASGTDRPRNF.

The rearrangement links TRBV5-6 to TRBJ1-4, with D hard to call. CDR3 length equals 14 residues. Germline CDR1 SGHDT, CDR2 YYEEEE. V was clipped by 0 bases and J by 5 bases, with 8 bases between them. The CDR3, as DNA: TGTGCCAGCAGCTTGGAACAGCGGAATGAAAAACTGTTTTTT. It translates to CASSLEQRNEKLFF.

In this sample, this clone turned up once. The CDR3 bases are TGTGCCAGCAGCTGGTCCCTAGCCATAGGGGGAATTGGTGGCTACACCTTC. It yields the protein CASSWSLAIGGIGGYTF. V usage is TRBV7-2 and J usage is TRBJ1-2; D is perhaps TRBD1 (6 bases). Trimming took 4 bases from V and 7 from J, leaving 25 bases between them. This CDR3 contains 17 residues. The germline V gene encodes CDR1 SGHTA and CDR2 FQGNSA.

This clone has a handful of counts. CDR3: CASSLGNSLQETQYF. The CDR3 DNA is TGTGCCAGCAGCTTAGGTAACTCCTTGCAAGAGACCCAGTACTTC. V gene TRBV7-2 combines with J gene TRBJ2-5; D remains unclear. Germline CDR1 and CDR2: SGHTA and FQGNSA. This CDR3 spans 15 amino acids. V gave up 1 base and J gave up 2 bases, with 11 bases separating them.

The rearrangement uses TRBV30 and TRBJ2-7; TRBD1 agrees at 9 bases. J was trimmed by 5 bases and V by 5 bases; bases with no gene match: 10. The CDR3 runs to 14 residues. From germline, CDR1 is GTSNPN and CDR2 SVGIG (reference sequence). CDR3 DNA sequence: TGTGCCTGGGCTACAGGGGGCAGTTCAAACGAGCAGTACTTC. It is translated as CAWATGGSSNEQYF.

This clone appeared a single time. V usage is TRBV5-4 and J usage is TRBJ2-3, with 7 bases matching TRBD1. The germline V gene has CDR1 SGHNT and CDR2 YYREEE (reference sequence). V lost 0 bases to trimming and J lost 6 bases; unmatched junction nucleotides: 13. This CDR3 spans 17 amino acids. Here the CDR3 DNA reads TGTGCCAGCAGCTTGGCCCCCTTGACGGGGACAGTCGATACGCAGTATTTT. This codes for CASSLAPLTGTVDTQYF.

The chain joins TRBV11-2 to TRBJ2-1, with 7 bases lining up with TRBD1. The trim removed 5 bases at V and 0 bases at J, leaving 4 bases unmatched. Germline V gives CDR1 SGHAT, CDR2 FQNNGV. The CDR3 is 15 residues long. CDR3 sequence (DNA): TGTGCCAGCAGCCCGACAGGGATCTCCTACAATGAGCAGTTCTTC. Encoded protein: CASSPTGISYNEQFF.

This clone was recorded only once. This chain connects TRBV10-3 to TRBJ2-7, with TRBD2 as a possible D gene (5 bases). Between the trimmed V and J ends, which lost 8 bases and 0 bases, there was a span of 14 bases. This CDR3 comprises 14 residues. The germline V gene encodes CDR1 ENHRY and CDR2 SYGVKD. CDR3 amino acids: CAIGEGRSSYEQYF. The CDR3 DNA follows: TGTGCCATCGGCGAGGGAAGGAGCTCCTACGAGCAGTACTTC.

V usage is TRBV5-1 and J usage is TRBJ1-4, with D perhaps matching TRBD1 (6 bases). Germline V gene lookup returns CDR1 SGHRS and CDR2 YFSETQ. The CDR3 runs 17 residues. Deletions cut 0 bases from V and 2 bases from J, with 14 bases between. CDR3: CASSLGGAGDTNEKLFF. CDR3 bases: TGCGCCAGCAGCTTGGGGGGAGCAGGGGATACTAATGAAAAACTGTTTTTT. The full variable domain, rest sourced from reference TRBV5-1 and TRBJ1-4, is KAGVTQTPRYLIKTRGQQVTLSCSPISGHRSVSWYQQTPGQGLQFLFEYFSETQRNKGNFPGRFSGRQFSNSRSEMNVSTLELGDSALYLCASSLGGAGDTNEKLFFGSGTQLSVL.

CDR3 DNA sequence: TGTGCCAGCAGTGCAAAGCGGGGGGGCAGCACAGATACGCAGTATTTT. Encoded protein: CASSAKRGGSTDTQYF. The chain uses TRBV6-4 and TRBJ2-3; TRBD2 aligns across 10 bases. Per germline, CDR1 MRHNA and CDR2 SNTAGT. This CDR3 region has 16 residues. J gave up 0 bases and V 4 bases, and 4 bases lay outside the gene matches.

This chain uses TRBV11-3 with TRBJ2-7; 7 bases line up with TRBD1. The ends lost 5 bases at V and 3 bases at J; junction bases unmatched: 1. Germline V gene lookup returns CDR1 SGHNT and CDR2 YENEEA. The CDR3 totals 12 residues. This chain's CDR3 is CASSRQGYEQYF. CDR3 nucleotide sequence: TGTGCCAGCAGCCGACAGGGCTACGAGCAGTACTTC.

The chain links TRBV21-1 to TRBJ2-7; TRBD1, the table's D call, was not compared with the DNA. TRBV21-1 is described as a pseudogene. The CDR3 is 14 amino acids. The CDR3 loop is CASSKDRGPYEQYF. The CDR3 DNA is TGTGCCAGCAGCAAAGACAGGGGGCCGTACGAGCAGTACTTC.

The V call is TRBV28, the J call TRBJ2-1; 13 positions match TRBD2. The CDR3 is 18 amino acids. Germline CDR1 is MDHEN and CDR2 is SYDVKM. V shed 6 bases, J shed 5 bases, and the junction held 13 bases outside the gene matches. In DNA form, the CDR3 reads TGTGCCAGCAGCCTACCCTCCGGACTAGCGGGGGCCCACAATGAGCAGTTCTTC. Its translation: CASSLPSGLAGAHNEQFF.

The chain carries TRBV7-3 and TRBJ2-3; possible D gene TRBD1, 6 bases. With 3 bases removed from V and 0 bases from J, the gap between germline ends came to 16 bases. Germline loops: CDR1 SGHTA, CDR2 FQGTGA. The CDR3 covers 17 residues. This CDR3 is CASSFSGDTTSTDTQYF. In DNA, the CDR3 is TGTGCCAGCAGCTTTTCTGGGGACACCACTAGCACAGATACGCAGTATTTT.

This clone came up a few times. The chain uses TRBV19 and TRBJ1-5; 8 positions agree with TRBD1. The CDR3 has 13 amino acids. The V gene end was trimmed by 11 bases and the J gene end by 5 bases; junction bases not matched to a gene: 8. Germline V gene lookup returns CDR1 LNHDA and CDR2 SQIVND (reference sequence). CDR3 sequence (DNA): TGTGCCGGAGGGCAGGGGGCTTATCAGCCCCAGCATTTT. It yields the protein CAGGQGAYQPQHF.

The CDR3 DNA sequence: TGTGCCAGCACCCCCAGGGTGTCATCCCTGAACACTGAAGCTTTCTTT. This gives the protein CASTPRVSSLNTEAFF. The chain joins TRBV19 to TRBJ1-1, with a possible D match to TRBD1 (5 bases). V shed 9 bases and J shed 0 bases, with 20 bases lying between them. This CDR3 is 16 amino acids long. CDR1 is LNHDA and CDR2 is SQIVND in the germline V gene (reference sequence).

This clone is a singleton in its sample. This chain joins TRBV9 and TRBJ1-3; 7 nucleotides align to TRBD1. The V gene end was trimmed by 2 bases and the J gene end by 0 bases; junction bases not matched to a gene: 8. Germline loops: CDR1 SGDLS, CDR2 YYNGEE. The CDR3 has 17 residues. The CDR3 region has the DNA TGTGCCAGCAGCGTCTCGACAGGGACCAACTCTGGAAACACCATATATTTT. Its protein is CASSVSTGTNSGNTIYF.

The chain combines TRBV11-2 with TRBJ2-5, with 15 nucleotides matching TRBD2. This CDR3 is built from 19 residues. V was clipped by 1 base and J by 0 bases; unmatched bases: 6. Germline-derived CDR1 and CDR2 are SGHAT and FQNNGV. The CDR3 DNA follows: TGTGCCAGCAGCTTAGCCGGGACTAGCGGGAGGAGGGACCAAGAGACCCAGTACTTC. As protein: CASSLAGTSGRRDQETQYF.

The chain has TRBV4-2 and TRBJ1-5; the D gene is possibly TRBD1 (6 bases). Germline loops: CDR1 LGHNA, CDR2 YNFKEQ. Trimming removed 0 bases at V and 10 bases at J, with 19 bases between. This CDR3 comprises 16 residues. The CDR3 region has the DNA TGTGCCAGCAGCCAAGATTTGGTGGGAGGGGGATCACCCCAGCATTTT. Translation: CASSQDLVGGGSPQHF.